A selection of T cell receptor beta chains follows, all from one sample in a study of T-cell reconstitution after alpha-beta-depleted transplantation in children. Using its own MiXCR run on the PCR reads, TCRdb lists one record per CDR3 protein. The sample contains hundreds of thousands of distinct CDR3 sequences, approximately 30% of which appear only once. This material consisted of PBMCs from the stem cell graft donor, taken from the stem cell graft. The source of these receptors is a human donor who donated a stem cell graft to a child with aplastic anemia. The conserved cysteine and the conserved F or W are not part of the CDR3 here. Each record gives: V gene, D gene, J gene, CDR3 protein. The D gene is left open where the match is weak.

TRBV20-1	NA	TRBJ1-2	SATNPDSFGYGYT
TRBV12-3/TRBV12-4	TRBD2	TRBJ2-3	ASSSLAADTQY
TRBV10-3	TRBD1	TRBJ2-2	AIRGQVLSGELF
TRBV6-5	NA	TRBJ1-2	ASSYSKAGPHGYT
TRBV6-5	NA	TRBJ1-2	ASSYGQLNYGYT
TRBV20-1	NA	TRBJ1-2	SARGRGENYGYT
TRBV18	TRBD1	TRBJ1-2	ASSPTGGGDYGYT
TRBV5-4	NA	TRBJ2-1	ASSSSYDEQF
TRBV7-9	TRBD1	TRBJ1-2	ASSWDSQNYGYT
TRBV12-3/TRBV12-4	NA	TRBJ1-5	ASRRAGHQPQH
TRBV7-6	TRBD2	TRBJ2-7	ASSGGTRYEQY
TRBV28	NA	TRBJ2-4	ASIPQGAKNIQY
TRBV18	NA	TRBJ2-3	ASSSGALHDTDTQY
TRBV24-1	NA	TRBJ2-2	ATSGLGQTNTGELF
TRBV5-1	NA	TRBJ2-1	ASSLRDVTYNEQF
TRBV12-3/TRBV12-4	TRBD1	TRBJ1-5	ASSLQGAGSNQPQH
TRBV20-1	TRBD2	TRBJ2-1	SAMGLAGGPSRYEQF
TRBV28	NA	TRBJ2-7	ASRTINRAHEQY
TRBV6-2/TRBV6-3	NA	TRBJ2-1	ASSYGGLSYNEQF
TRBV7-6	NA	TRBJ2-7	ASSKRDPGRSEQY
TRBV7-9	TRBD1	TRBJ2-3	ASSAGTGSTDTQY
TRBV27	NA	TRBJ1-5	ASSRTGGSNQPQH
TRBV5-5	NA	TRBJ2-3	ASSFSGDHTDTQY
TRBV12-3/TRBV12-4	TRBD1	TRBJ2-1	ASSSTGTGADNEQF
TRBV20-1	TRBD1	TRBJ2-3	SASPGGPTDTQY
TRBV13	NA	TRBJ2-5	ASSPRASQETQY
TRBV7-2	TRBD1	TRBJ2-3	ASSLDRGSDTQY
TRBV7-2	TRBD2	TRBJ2-1	ASSLTSGSGNEQF
TRBV5-6	NA	TRBJ2-3	ASSLAGIGSTDTQY
TRBV28	NA	TRBJ2-7	ASRTWSGEQY
TRBV24-1	NA	TRBJ2-1	ATSDMTEWL
TRBV29-1	NA	TRBJ2-1	SPRAYNEQF
TRBV5-1	TRBD2	TRBJ2-1	ASSEWTSGRHNEQF
TRBV6-2/TRBV6-3	NA	TRBJ1-5	ASSLGVGTGNQPQH
TRBV12-3/TRBV12-4	NA	TRBJ2-5	ASSLGLARETQY
TRBV20-1	NA	TRBJ2-1	SAREQGSYNEQF
TRBV20-1	TRBD1	TRBJ1-1	SATHRGRGSTEAF
TRBV4-3	TRBD2	TRBJ2-1	ASSQRTSGDTYNEQF
TRBV6-2/TRBV6-3	TRBD2	TRBJ2-1	ASTQGLADYNEQF
TRBV4-3	TRBD1	TRBJ1-4	ASSPKQGLRDNEKLF
TRBV18	TRBD1	TRBJ2-5	ASSPEGAAETQY
TRBV12-3/TRBV12-4	NA	TRBJ1-1	ASLGGQNTEAF
TRBV18	NA	TRBJ1-3	ASSPPSRDTIY
TRBV20-1	NA	TRBJ2-1	SARPILLIHSNEQF
TRBV12-5	NA	TRBJ2-1	ASAQPPGREQF
TRBV9	TRBD2	TRBJ2-7	ASSPGGRGYEQY
TRBV5-1	NA	TRBJ2-1	ASSLIPGEQF
TRBV12-3/TRBV12-4	TRBD1	TRBJ1-4	ASSLQGEVPEKLF
TRBV14	TRBD2	TRBJ2-7	ASSQGGLVDEQY
TRBV6-5	NA	TRBJ2-1	ASSYSGLEDNEQF
TRBV6-4	TRBD1	TRBJ2-7	ASSRTGGIDEQY
TRBV5-1	NA	TRBJ2-5	ASSRGEETQY
TRBV7-9	TRBD2	TRBJ2-3	ASSRGLAGADTQY
TRBV6-5	TRBD2	TRBJ2-1	ASSYSGLAGGMRGSEQF
TRBV18	NA	TRBJ2-5	ASSPSAETQY
TRBV20-1	TRBD2	TRBJ2-1	SARGLAEYNEQF
TRBV9	NA	TRBJ2-2	ASSVRQNTGELF